This T cell receptor (beta chain) was observed in a study of spatial heterogeneity in lung cancer. Study-level background: Sequencing consistently turned up more beta-chain sequences than alpha-chain sequences. Study-wide points: Counts of expanded alpha and beta TCRs within tumors tracked the tumor nonsynonymous mutation count.

Every molecule of TCR cDNA had its own unique molecular identifier. MiXCR, applied by TCRdb to the 5' RACE reads, yields one record per CDR3 protein. The sample contains fewer than 9,500 distinct CDR3 sequences, about 2.7% of which appear only once. This clonotype was recorded many times. Its antigen is not known. The time point was: sample taken at primary tumor resection. The donor population consisted of some 67 patients with untreated, early-stage non-small cell lung cancer. Tumor, nontumor lung or frozen PBMC supplied whole RNA, sequenced without sorting. V was trimmed by 8 bases and J by 2 bases, leaving 14 bases between them. CDR1 and CDR2 (germline): SQVTM, ANQGSEA. The CDR3 extends over 13 amino acids.

This clonotype originated in a male donor with early-stage non-small cell lung cancer. The genes are TRBV29-1 and TRBJ2-3; D is undetermined. Material: lung tumor tissue, obtained at surgery. The CDR3 nucleotides are TGCAGCATATCTACGCGACCCACAGATACGCAGTATTTT. Translating it yields CSISTRPTDTQYF.